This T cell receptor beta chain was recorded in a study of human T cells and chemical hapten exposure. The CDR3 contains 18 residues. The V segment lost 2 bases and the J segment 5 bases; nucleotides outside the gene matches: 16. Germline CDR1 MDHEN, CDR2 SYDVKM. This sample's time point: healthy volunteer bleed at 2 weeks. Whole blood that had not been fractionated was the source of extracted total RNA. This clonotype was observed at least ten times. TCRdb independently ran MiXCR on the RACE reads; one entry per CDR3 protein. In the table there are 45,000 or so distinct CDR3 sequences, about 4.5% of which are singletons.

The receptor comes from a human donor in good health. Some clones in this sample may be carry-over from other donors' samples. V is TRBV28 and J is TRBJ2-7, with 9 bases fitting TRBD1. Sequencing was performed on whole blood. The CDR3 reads CASSLRGQGLLRVHEQYF. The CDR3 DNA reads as TGTGCCAGCAGTTTACGGGGACAGGGCTTATTGCGGGTCCACGAGCAGTACTTC.